These 32 T cell receptor beta chains were all obtained from the same sample, sequenced in a study of a mutant IDH1 vaccine in newly diagnosed glioma. Assay used: immunoSEQ multiplex PCR; TCRdb lists only in-frame clones, some missing. The table lists about 48,000 clones, 70% to 85% of them singletons. Indicated time point: week 35, safety follow-up. The vaccine gave 300 ug of a 20-mer mutant IDH1 peptide subcutaneously per dose. These receptors have no known antigen. The sequences come from PBMCs, collected from a glioma patient whose treatment included an IDH1 peptide vaccine. Receptors were obtained from a man in his forties or fifties with glioma.

The V call is TRBV29-1, the J call TRBJ1-1, with a tentative D call TRBD1 (5 bases). CDR3 length: 10 residues. In germline, CDR1 is SQVTM, CDR2 ANQGSEA. V was shortened by 6 bases and J by 7 bases, with 9 bases between the two germline ends. The CDR3 coding sequence is TGCAGCGTCGCAGACAGTGAAGCTTTCTTT. Translated, it gives CSVADSEAFF.

The chain couples TRBV29-1 to TRBJ1-1; tentatively, D is TRBD1 (6 bases). The CDR3 sequence is 13 residues long. V shed 6 bases and J shed 0 bases, with 11 bases lying between them. The V gene's germline CDR1 is SQVTM and CDR2 ANQGSEA. The DNA of the CDR3 is TGCAGCGTCTTACAGGGTTTGAACACTGAAGCTTTCTTT. Amino acid sequence: CSVLQGLNTEAFF.

J is TRBJ2-3 and V is TRBV19; TRBD2 matches 8 bases. The germline gives CDR1 LNHDA, CDR2 SQIVND (reference sequence). This CDR3 is 15 amino acids long. The V segment lost 0 bases and the J segment 4 bases; nucleotides outside the gene matches: 3. CDR3 amino acids: CASSIDPGGADTQYF. CDR3 nucleotide sequence: TGTGCCAGTAGTATAGATCCCGGGGGGGCAGATACGCAGTATTTT.

The V call is TRBV7-9, the J call TRBJ2-2; TRBD1 aligns across 12 bases. The CDR3 totals 16 residues. The V segment lost 5 bases and the J segment 7 bases; nucleotides outside the gene matches: 8. The germline gives CDR1 SEHNR, CDR2 FQNEAQ (reference sequence). As DNA, the CDR3 is TGTGCCAGCAGCGACTCGGGACAGGGGGCAGTCGGGGAGCTGTTTTTT. It is translated as CASSDSGQGAVGELFF.

This chain uses TRBV30 with TRBJ1-4; 9 bases align to TRBD1. The germline V gene encodes CDR1 GTSNPN and CDR2 SVGIG (reference sequence). Trimming at V came to 4 bases and at J to 7 bases, leaving 10 bases not matched to a gene. The CDR3 loop spans 15 amino acids. The CDR3 DNA follows: TGTGCCTGGACCAGTCGGACAGGGGAAAGTGAAAAACTGTTTTTT. Amino acids: CAWTSRTGESEKLFF.

The V gene is TRBV5-1, the J gene TRBJ2-3; possibly TRBD2 for D (7 bases). Trimming left V 4 bases short and J 1 base short, with 16 bases between. This CDR3 region has 16 residues. Germline values: CDR1 SGHRS, CDR2 YFSETQ. The CDR3 is CASSTRGGGGTDTQYF. The DNA for the CDR3 is TGCGCCAGCAGCACCCGGGGAGGGGGGGGCACAGATACGCAGTATTTT.

This chain connects TRBV7-9 to TRBJ2-5, with D possibly matching TRBD2 (6 bases). The DNA matches TRBJ2-7 better at its end, which makes the J call doubtful. The CDR3 sequence is 15 residues long. The V gene's germline CDR1 is SEHNR and CDR2 FQNEAQ (reference sequence). The CDR3 DNA reads as TGTGCCAGCAGCTTATCCGACGGGGGTACCTACGAGCAGTACTTC. Protein: CASSLSDGGTYEQYF.

This clone was observed a handful of times. This chain links TRBV5-1 with TRBJ2-3; no definite D call. CDR3 size: 12 residues. The ends were cut back, 0 bases at V and 6 bases at J, with 5 bases in the middle. Germline values: CDR1 SGHRS, CDR2 YFSETQ. As DNA, the CDR3 is TGCGCCAGCAGCTTGGGGGCGGATACGCAGTATTTT. Protein product: CASSLGADTQYF.

The rearrangement uses TRBV19 and TRBJ1-4, with TRBD1 identical over 10 bases. Germline trimming cut 8 bases from V and 5 bases from J; bases unmatched to any gene: 5. This CDR3 has 14 residues. Per the germline V gene, CDR1 is LNHDA and CDR2 is SQIVND (reference sequence). Here the CDR3 reads CASGKGQGNEKLFF. The CDR3 coding sequence is TGTGCCAGTGGAAAGGGACAGGGGAATGAAAAACTGTTTTTT.

Concerning this clone: Other DNA variants within this sample encode the same CDR3. V gene TRBV5-1 combines with J gene TRBJ2-5; D is unclear. Deletions cut 4 bases from V and 2 bases from J, with 3 bases between. The CDR3 has 11 amino acids. The germline CDR1 and CDR2 sequences are SGHRS and YFSETQ. CDR3 nucleotide sequence: TGCGCCAGCAGCCTTCAAGAGACCCAGTACTTC. Residues: CASSLQETQYF.

The genes are TRBV5-4 and TRBJ1-1; possibly TRBD1 for D (6 bases). The CDR3 covers 14 residues. Trimming removed 4 bases at V and 8 bases at J, with 18 bases between. The germline V gene encodes CDR1 SGHNT and CDR2 YYREEE (reference sequence). The CDR3 DNA is TGTGCCAGCAGCAAAACGATCCTGGACAGAGAAGCTTTCTTT. It codes for CASSKTILDREAFF.

The chain carries TRBV9 and TRBJ1-6, with TRBD1 matching 7 bases. Germline lookup yields CDR1 SGDLS and CDR2 YYNGEE. This CDR3 region has 16 residues. Trimming cost V 4 bases and J 5 bases; bases outside gene matches: 9. For the CDR3, the DNA is TGTGCCAGCAGCCCGTCGGACAGGACCAATAATTCACCCCTCCACTTT. It encodes CASSPSDRTNNSPLHF. Together with reference TRBV9 and TRBJ1-6, the CDR3 gives the full variable domain: DSGVTQTPKHLITATGQRVTLRCSPRSGDLSVYWYQQSLDQGLQFLIQYYNGEERAKGNILERFSAQQFPDLHSELNLSSLELGDSALYFCASSPSDRTNNSPLHFGNGTRLTVT.

This CDR3 is CASRAGRASSPLHF. The CDR3, as DNA: TGTGCCAGCAGGGCCGGCAGGGCTAGTTCACCCCTCCACTTT. The V gene is TRBV6-6, the J gene TRBJ1-6; weak D call: TRBD1 (5 bases). V lost 6 bases, J lost 9 bases, and 15 bases lay in between. This CDR3 has 14 residues. CDR1 MNHNY and CDR2 SVGAGI come from the germline V gene (reference sequence).

This clone was found once. This CDR3 is CASGTGGRNQPQHF. DNA of the CDR3: TGTGCCAGCGGGACAGGGGGCAGGAATCAGCCCCAGCATTTT. The chain links TRBV2 to TRBJ1-5, with TRBD1 matching over 12 bases. V gave up 8 bases and J gave up 4 bases; unmatched junction bases: 3. This CDR3 is 14 amino acids long. The V gene's germline CDR1 is SNHLY and CDR2 FYNNEI.

The chain combines TRBV7-2 with TRBJ2-5, with TRBD2 identical over 13 bases. CDR3 length equals 19 residues. J was trimmed by 0 bases and V by 1 base; bases with no gene match: 8. Looked up from germline, CDR1 is SGHTA and CDR2 is FQGNSA. CDR3 protein: CASSLGGLAGKRYQETQYF. In DNA form, the CDR3 reads TGTGCCAGCAGCTTAGGGGGACTAGCGGGGAAACGGTACCAAGAGACCCAGTACTTC.

The CDR3 DNA follows: TGTGCCTGGAGTGAACAAACCGGGGGTGGGGAGACCCAGTACTTC. This encodes CAWSEQTGGGETQYF. This rearrangement joins TRBV30 to TRBJ2-5; tentative D call: TRBD2 (6 bases). This CDR3 region has 15 residues. V lost 1 base and J lost 5, with 17 bases in between. Germline values: CDR1 GTSNPN, CDR2 SVGIG (reference sequence).

The V and J genes are TRBV2 and TRBJ1-2, with D possibly matching TRBD1 (5 bases). The V and J ends lost 6 bases and 4 bases respectively, with 18 bases between them. The CDR3 spans 15 residues. Germline V gene data show CDR1 as SNHLY and CDR2 as FYNNEI. CDR3 bases: TGTGCCAGCAGGGAGGGTAGGGACCGAAGCTATGGCTACACCTTC. Translated: CASREGRDRSYGYTF.

The rearrangement links TRBV29-1 to TRBJ2-3; 7 bases align to TRBD2. Germline assignment: CDR1 SQVTM and CDR2 ANQGSEA. The CDR3 consists of 13 residues. With V trimmed by 4 bases and J by 2 bases, 3 bases remained unmatched. The CDR3 sequence: CSVAGGTTDTQYF. DNA of the CDR3: TGCAGCGTTGCGGGGGGAACCACAGATACGCAGTATTTT.

The chain couples TRBV5-4 to TRBJ1-2, with no clear D. The CDR3 is made up of 12 amino acids. CDR1 is SGHNT and CDR2 is YYREEE in the germline V gene (reference sequence). V lost 2 bases, J lost 5 bases, and 7 bases lay in between. The CDR3 coding sequence is TGTGCCAGCAGCTTCAGCCAGTATGGCTACACCTTC. It encodes CASSFSQYGYTF.

The chain uses TRBV5-1 and TRBJ2-5, with TRBD1 identical over 9 bases. This CDR3 comprises 16 residues. The germline CDR1 and CDR2 sequences are SGHRS and YFSETQ. The trim removed 4 bases at V and 5 bases at J, leaving 12 bases unmatched. The CDR3 protein is CASSTGTGSFGETQYF. The CDR3 nucleotides read TGCGCCAGCAGCACCGGGACAGGGTCTTTTGGGGAGACCCAGTACTTC.

This chain joins TRBV13 and TRBJ2-5; D is undetermined. The CDR3 consists of 12 residues. Trimming shortened V by 2 bases and J by 5 bases, and 6 bases separated the two germline ends. CDR1 PRHDT and CDR2 FYEKMQ come from the germline V gene (reference sequence). Here the CDR3 reads CASSLMRETQYF. The CDR3 DNA follows: TGTGCCAGCAGCTTAATGAGGGAGACCCAGTACTTC.

This clone was detected a few times. The gene calls are TRBV10-3 and TRBJ1-2, with D tentatively TRBD1 (6 bases). This CDR3 has 14 residues. CDR1 and CDR2 from the germline V gene are ENHRY and SYGVKD. V was clipped by 6 bases and J by 1 base, with 12 bases between them. The CDR3 nucleotides are TGTGCCATCAGACGCCAGGACAGTAACTATGGCTACACCTTC. Its translation is CAIRRQDSNYGYTF.

This chain connects TRBV6-1 to TRBJ2-7; 8 bases align to TRBD1. In germline, CDR1 is MNHNS, CDR2 SASEGT. Trimming took 6 bases from V and 0 from J; bases not matched to a gene: 4. The CDR3 runs to 14 residues. DNA of the CDR3: TGTGCCAGCAGGAGACAGGGGATCTCCTACGAGCAGTACTTC. Its translation is CASRRQGISYEQYF.

The chain recombines TRBV27 with TRBJ2-6; possible D gene TRBD2, 5 bases. CDR1 and CDR2 from the germline V gene are MNHEY and SMNVEV (reference sequence). V shed 6 bases and J shed 4 bases, with 16 bases lying between them. CDR3 length equals 16 residues. The CDR3 nucleotides read TGTGCCAGCAGCGCGGGCGTTGACAAGGGGGCCAACGTCCTGACTTTC. Its protein is CASSAGVDKGANVLTF.

The chain is built from TRBV5-1 and TRBJ1-4, with D unclear. The germline gives CDR1 SGHRS, CDR2 YFSETQ. This CDR3 is 14 amino acids long. Trimming pared 0 bases from V and 8 bases from J, leaving 11 bases between. The CDR3 bases are TGCGCCAGCAGCTTGGCCCCAGGATTAGAAAAACTGTTTTTT. This encodes CASSLAPGLEKLFF.

The chain combines TRBV2 with TRBJ1-1; D gene uncertain. The CDR3 consists of 11 residues. In germline, CDR1 is SNHLY, CDR2 FYNNEI. The CDR3 reads CAGRQNTEAFF. The CDR3 coding sequence is TGTGCGGGGAGACAGAACACTGAAGCTTTCTTT.

The rearrangement uses TRBV29-1 and TRBJ2-3, with D hard to call. The CDR3 contains 12 residues. Germline CDR1 reads SQVTM; CDR2 reads ANQGSEA. V was trimmed by 7 bases and J by 4 bases, leaving 12 bases between them. The CDR3 loop reads CSEREGPDTQYF. The DNA of the CDR3 is TGCAGCGAACGTGAAGGGCCAGATACGCAGTATTTT.

The chain employs TRBV20-1 and TRBJ2-1, with D maybe TRBD1 (5 bases). The ends were cut back, 8 bases at V and 9 bases at J, with 14 bases in the middle. Germline CDR1 is DFQATT and CDR2 is SNEGSKA (reference sequence). This CDR3 is built from 11 residues. The CDR3 loop is CSSPGFGEQFF. For the CDR3, the DNA is TGCAGTTCTCCAGGGTTTGGTGAGCAGTTCTTC.

V usage is TRBV19 and J usage is TRBJ2-2, with D perhaps being TRBD1 or TRBD2 (6 bases each). Germline V gives CDR1 LNHDA, CDR2 SQIVND (reference sequence). This CDR3 is built from 16 residues. V lost 10 bases and J 4 bases, leaving 22 bases between the germline ends. CDR3 bases: TGTGCCACCACTAGATCGGGGGCGGCGGGCACCGGGGAGCTGTTTTTT. The encoded protein is CATTRSGAAGTGELFF.

The chain carries TRBV15 and TRBJ2-3, with D possibly being TRBD2 (5 bases). CDR3 length: 12 residues. Trimming stripped 9 bases from V and 6 bases from J, with 13 bases between. Germline V gene sequence: CDR1 LNHNV, CDR2 YYDKDF (reference sequence). As DNA, the CDR3 is TGTGCCACTCAGGCCTGGAGGGATACGCAGTATTTT. This codes for CATQAWRDTQYF. The whole variable domain, filled in from reference TRBV15 and TRBJ2-3, reads DAMVIQNPRYQVTQFGKPVTLSCSQTLNHNVMYWYQQKSSQAPKLLFHYYDKDFNNEADTPDNFQSRRPNTSFCFLDIRSPGLGDTAMYLCATQAWRDTQYFGPGTRLTVL.

V and J are TRBV10-3 and TRBJ2-5; 10 positions agree with TRBD2. Germline V gene lookup returns CDR1 ENHRY and CDR2 SYGVKD. The V segment lost 5 bases and the J segment 5 bases; nucleotides outside the gene matches: 5. This CDR3 has 14 residues. The CDR3 loop reads CAISWTSGGETQYF. CDR3 nucleotide sequence: TGTGCCATCAGTTGGACTAGCGGAGGGGAGACCCAGTACTTC.

The chain joins TRBV6-5 to TRBJ2-3, with 9 bases matching TRBD2. V shed 2 bases, J shed 4 bases, and the junction held 4 bases outside the gene matches. CDR3 length: 15 amino acids. Germline V gives CDR1 MNHEY, CDR2 SVGAGI. The chain's CDR3 is CASSYVAGDADTQYF. In DNA, the CDR3 is TGTGCCAGCAGTTACGTAGCGGGGGACGCAGATACGCAGTATTTT.